What follows are 25 T cell receptor beta chains derived from one specimen sequenced in a study of blood T cell repertoires in COVID-19. Measured with immunoSEQ multiplex PCR; TCRdb has only the in-frame clones, and not every one. Of 120,000 or so clones in the sample, about 82% were seen once. What was sequenced was peripheral blood. These receptor sequences come from a man aged 55 to 70 with active or convalescent COVID-19.

This rearrangement joins TRBV4-3 to TRBJ2-3, with 9 bases that match TRBD1. CDR1 is LGHNA and CDR2 is YSLEER in the germline V gene. The CDR3 consists of 14 residues. V lost 1 base and J lost 8; bases outside the gene matches: 4. In DNA, the CDR3 is TGCGCCAGCAGCCAAGCGGGACAGGGAGGTACGCAGTATTTT. Translating it yields CASSQAGQGGTQYF.

The chain couples TRBV10-1 to TRBJ1-2; D may be TRBD1 (5 bases). CDR1 and CDR2 from the germline V gene are WNHNN and SYGVQD (reference sequence). Trimming took off 7 bases at V and 7 bases at J, with 19 bases between the two ends. The CDR3 loop spans 14 amino acids. This chain's CDR3 is CASIYDKGGVGYTF. CDR3 nucleotides: TGCGCCAGCATTTACGACAAGGGAGGGGTTGGCTACACCTTC.

V and J are TRBV18 and TRBJ2-5; 9 nucleotides line up with TRBD1. The J segment lost 5 bases and the V segment lost 5 bases, leaving 3 bases of the junction unmatched. This CDR3 spans 13 amino acids. Germline loops: CDR1 KGHSH, CDR2 LQKENI. CDR3 sequence (DNA): TGTGCCAGCTCAACAGGGGGCCGGGAGACCCAGTACTTC. This sequence encodes CASSTGGRETQYF.

The chain combines TRBV5-8 with TRBJ2-3; 8 nucleotides align to TRBD1. The CDR3 covers 15 residues. Germline-derived CDR1 and CDR2 are SGHTS and YDEGEE. J lost 5 bases, V lost 4 bases, and 9 bases had no gene match. The CDR3 sequence: CASSQLTGAEDTQYF. The CDR3 nucleotides are TGTGCCAGCAGCCAATTGACAGGGGCTGAAGATACGCAGTATTTT.

The chain links TRBV29-1 to TRBJ2-1; D perhaps matches TRBD2 (5 bases). V lost 7 bases and J 6 bases, leaving 7 bases between the germline ends. The germline gives CDR1 SQVTM, CDR2 ANQGSEA. This CDR3 has 10 amino acids. CDR3 amino acids: CSAGSNEQFF. The CDR3 coding sequence is TGCAGCGCTGGGAGCAATGAGCAGTTCTTC.

This chain uses TRBV28 with TRBJ1-1; no reliable D call. V lost 3 bases, J lost 0 bases, and 17 bases lay in between. Per germline, CDR1 MDHEN and CDR2 SYDVKM. The CDR3 is 17 residues long. The chain's CDR3 is CASSFVRGELMNTEAFF. The CDR3 coding sequence is TGTGCCAGCAGTTTTGTACGGGGAGAACTTATGAACACTGAAGCTTTCTTT.

The chain carries TRBV5-5 and TRBJ1-6; D is uncertain. V lost 2 bases to trimming and J lost 0 bases, with 9 bases between them. Germline CDR1 SGHKS, CDR2 YYEKEE (reference sequence). CDR3 length equals 16 residues. The CDR3 DNA follows: TGTGCCAGCAGCTTCGATTGGAGCTCCTATAATTCACCCCTCCACTTT. It specifies CASSFDWSSYNSPLHF.

The gene calls are TRBV9 and TRBJ2-6, with TRBD1 as a possible D gene (5 bases). This CDR3 has 15 amino acids. Germline loops: CDR1 SGDLS, CDR2 YYNGEE. Trimming pared 0 bases from V and 3 bases from J, leaving 7 bases between. The CDR3 coding sequence is TGTGCCAGCAGCGTAGGGCAGGGTGGGGCCAACGTCCTGACTTTC. Its protein is CASSVGQGGANVLTF.

For this clone: At the DNA level, this CDR3 is encoded by other sequences in the same sample as well. The chain joins TRBV9 to TRBJ2-3; D uncertain. Trimming took off 0 bases at V and 0 bases at J, with 8 bases between the two ends. There are 15 residues in the CDR3. CDR1 and CDR2 from the germline V gene are SGDLS and YYNGEE. CDR3 in amino acids: CASSVGASSTDTQYF. CDR3 DNA: TGTGCCAGCAGCGTAGGGGCGTCTAGCACAGATACGCAGTATTTT.

The V call is TRBV27, the J call TRBJ1-4, with a weak D call TRBD1 (5 bases). Germline-derived CDR1 and CDR2 are MNHEY and SMNVEV (reference sequence). The CDR3 runs to 16 residues. V gave up 0 bases and J gave up 5 bases, with 13 bases separating them. The CDR3 DNA follows: TGTGCCAGCAGTTTATCGGGGCGGCTACGGAATGAAAAACTGTTTTTT. Residues: CASSLSGRLRNEKLFF.

The chain is built from TRBV9 and TRBJ2-1, with D tentatively TRBD1 (7 bases). Trimming shortened V by 2 bases and J by 0 bases, and 12 bases separated the two germline ends. Germline CDR1 SGDLS, CDR2 YYNGEE. The CDR3 runs 16 residues. CDR3 loop: CASSVQGGSSYNEQFF. The CDR3, as DNA: TGTGCCAGCAGCGTCCAGGGGGGTAGCTCCTACAATGAGCAGTTCTTC.

The chain combines TRBV6-5 with TRBJ2-1; D is undetermined. The CDR3 spans 13 residues. V was shortened by 6 bases and J by 5 bases, with 11 bases between the two germline ends. The germline V gene has CDR1 MNHEY and CDR2 SVGAGI. As DNA, the CDR3 is TGTGCCAGCAGCCGCCGGGTAAACAATGAGCAGTTCTTC. It is translated as CASSRRVNNEQFF.

V is TRBV10-3 and J is TRBJ1-3, with TRBD1 identical over 7 bases. V lost 5 bases and J lost 4; bases outside the gene matches: 8. This CDR3 comprises 15 residues. CDR1 is ENHRY and CDR2 is SYGVKD in the germline V gene. CDR3 sequence: CAISMNRGGGNTIYF. The CDR3, as DNA: TGTGCCATCAGTATGAACAGGGGAGGCGGAAACACCATATATTTT.

In this sample, this clone turned up a few times. The chain couples TRBV27 to TRBJ2-7; weak D call: TRBD1 (6 bases). V gave up 4 bases and J gave up 6 bases, with 13 bases separating them. Germline values: CDR1 MNHEY, CDR2 SMNVEV (reference sequence). This CDR3 contains 13 residues. The DNA for the CDR3 is TGTGCCAGCAGTTACAGGGTGGTCGGCGAGCAGTACTTC. Translated, it gives CASSYRVVGEQYF.

This clone occurred many times. The chain joins TRBV5-6 to TRBJ2-2, with D unresolved. There are 13 residues in the CDR3. Trimming cost V 2 bases and J 7 bases, with 9 bases left between them. Germline loops: CDR1 SGHDT, CDR2 YYEEEE. The CDR3 protein is CASSFGGDGELFF. CDR3 DNA: TGTGCCAGCAGCTTCGGCGGTGACGGGGAGCTGTTTTTT.

The V call is TRBV15, the J call TRBJ2-7; 7 bases align to TRBD2. V was clipped by 1 base and J by 0 bases; unmatched bases: 3. CDR3 length equals 15 residues. The germline V gene encodes CDR1 LNHNV and CDR2 YYDKDF (reference sequence). CDR3 nucleotides: TGTGCCACCAGCAGAGGGGGACTAAGCTCCTACGAGCAGTACTTC. It specifies CATSRGGLSSYEQYF.

The V and J genes are TRBV5-6 and TRBJ2-6; 12 nucleotides match TRBD2. With V trimmed by 4 bases and J by 4 bases, 6 bases remained unmatched. The CDR3 covers 17 residues. CDR1 and CDR2 from the germline V gene are SGHDT and YYEEEE. The CDR3 bases are TGTGCCAGCAGCCCTCGACTAGCGGGAGTGGGGGCCAACGTCCTGACTTTC. It codes for CASSPRLAGVGANVLTF.

The V gene is TRBV7-9, the J gene TRBJ1-2; the match to TRBD1 covers 9 bases. V lost 5 bases to trimming and J lost 5 bases; unmatched junction nucleotides: 9. The CDR3 length is 15 residues. The germline V gene has CDR1 SEHNR and CDR2 FQNEAQ (reference sequence). CDR3 DNA sequence: TGTGCCAGCAGCCTGGCGGGACAGGGATGGTATGGCTACACCTTC. This translates into CASSLAGQGWYGYTF.

The chain employs TRBV7-3 and TRBJ2-3; 10 positions agree with TRBD2. Germline CDR1 reads SGHTA; CDR2 reads FQGTGA. This CDR3 is 14 amino acids long. J gave up 6 bases and V 2 bases, and 2 bases lay outside the gene matches. The DNA for the CDR3 is TGTGCCAGCAGCTTACTAGCGGGAGTTGATACGCAGTATTTT. Translated, it gives CASSLLAGVDTQYF.

Written as DNA, the CDR3 is TGTGCCACCAGCAGAGATCCGGGGACTGAAGCTTTCTTT. Translating it yields CATSRDPGTEAFF. The gene calls are TRBV15 and TRBJ1-1; the D is unclear. This CDR3 is 13 amino acids long. Per the germline V gene, CDR1 is LNHNV and CDR2 is YYDKDF (reference sequence). The V end was cut by 0 bases, the J end by 5 bases, with 7 bases between.

This sequence joins TRBV11-2 and TRBJ2-5; D uncertain. From germline, CDR1 is SGHAT and CDR2 FQNNGV. The CDR3 is 12 amino acids. V was pared by 2 bases and J by 3 bases, with 4 bases between. The CDR3: CASSLTKETQYF. CDR3 DNA sequence: TGTGCCAGCAGCTTAACAAAAGAGACCCAGTACTTC.

This clone showed up just once. The rearrangement links TRBV28 to TRBJ2-7, with D possibly being TRBD1 (6 bases). The germline CDR1 and CDR2 sequences are MDHEN and SYDVKM. The CDR3 extends over 15 amino acids. Trimming removed 6 bases from V and 2 bases from J, with 17 bases in between. The CDR3: CASSLPGEFTYEQYF. The CDR3 region has the DNA TGTGCCAGCAGCCTGCCAGGGGAGTTTACCTACGAGCAGTACTTC.

This clone turned up a few times. The V call is TRBV7-2, the J call TRBJ2-3; D is perhaps TRBD2 (6 bases). Germline V lookup: CDR1 SGHTA, CDR2 FQGNSA. Trimming left V 4 bases short and J 4 bases short, with 18 bases between. CDR3 size: 16 residues. CDR3 in DNA: TGTGCCAGCAGCTCTTCGGGCGGGGCCGGTGCAGATACGCAGTATTTT. Residues: CASSSSGGAGADTQYF.

The chain carries TRBV25-1 and TRBJ1-1; 7 positions agree with TRBD1. Germline assignment: CDR1 MGHDK and CDR2 SYGVNS. V trimming: 4 bases; J trimming: 9 bases; junction bases outside the gene matches: 2. This CDR3 has 11 residues. The CDR3 nucleotides are TGTGCCAGCAGTGGACAGGGTCAAGCTTTCTTT. As protein: CASSGQGQAFF.

The CDR3 here is CSGRLAGSYEQYF. DNA for the CDR3: TGCAGCGGGCGACTAGCGGGATCCTACGAGCAGTACTTC. The rearrangement links TRBV29-1 to TRBJ2-7; TRBD2 aligns across 11 bases. V dropped 7 bases and J dropped 1; count of bases not matched to a gene: 3. Germline CDR1 SQVTM, CDR2 ANQGSEA. The CDR3 covers 13 residues.